This T cell receptor (beta chain) was retrieved from a study of cytomegalovirus exposure and HLA in healthy donors. Study-wide context: Caucasian-associated ancestry cluster membership applied to about 80% of around 400 genotyped donors. General observations from the study: According to the study, 150 to 200 TCR beta chains were cytomegalovirus-associated. Association of a missense DCLRE1C variant with TCR beta V- and J-gene trimming was reported in a later analysis.

The PCR made use of 60 Vbeta and 13 Jbeta primers. Profiled with immunoSEQ multiplex PCR; TCRdb holds only in-frame clones, not every one. The sample records approximately 180,000 clones, about four fifths being singletons. About this clone itself: The antigen is unknown.

The CDR3 runs 13 residues. The germline V gene encodes CDR1 LNHDA and CDR2 SQIVND (reference sequence). V shed 5 bases, J shed 8 bases, and the junction held 8 bases outside the gene matches. This clonotype was obtained from a woman between 18 and 30 years old in good health and CMV-seronegative. Material: PBMCs. The V gene is TRBV19, the J gene TRBJ1-2; 7 positions match TRBD1. The CDR3 here is CASSYDRANGYTF. Written as DNA, the CDR3 is TGTGCCAGTAGTTACGACAGGGCCAACGGCTACACCTTC. Complete variable domain (other parts from reference TRBV19 and TRBJ1-2): DGGITQSPKYLFRKEGQNVTLSCEQNLNHDAMYWYRQDPGQGLRLIYYSQIVNDFQKGDIAEGYSVSREKKESFPLTVTSAQKNPTAFYLCASSYDRANGYTFGSGTRLTVV.